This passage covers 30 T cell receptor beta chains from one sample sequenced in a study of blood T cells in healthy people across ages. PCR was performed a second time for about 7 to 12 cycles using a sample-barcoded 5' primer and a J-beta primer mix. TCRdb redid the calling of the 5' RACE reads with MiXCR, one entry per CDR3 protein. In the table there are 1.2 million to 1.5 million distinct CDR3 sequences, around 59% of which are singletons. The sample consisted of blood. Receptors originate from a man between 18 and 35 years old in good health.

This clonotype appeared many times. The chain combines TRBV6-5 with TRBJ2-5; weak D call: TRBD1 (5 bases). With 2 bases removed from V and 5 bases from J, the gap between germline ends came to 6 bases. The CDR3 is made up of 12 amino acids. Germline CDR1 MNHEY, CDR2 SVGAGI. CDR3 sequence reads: CASSYAGETQYF. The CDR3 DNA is TGTGCCAGCAGTTACGCAGGGGAGACCCAGTACTTC.

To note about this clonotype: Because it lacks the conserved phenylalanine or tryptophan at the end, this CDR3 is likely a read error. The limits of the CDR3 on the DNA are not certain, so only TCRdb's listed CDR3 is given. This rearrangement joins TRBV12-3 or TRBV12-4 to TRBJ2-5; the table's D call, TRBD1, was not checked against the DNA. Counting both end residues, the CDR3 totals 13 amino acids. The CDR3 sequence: CASSTWGGYTFGS.

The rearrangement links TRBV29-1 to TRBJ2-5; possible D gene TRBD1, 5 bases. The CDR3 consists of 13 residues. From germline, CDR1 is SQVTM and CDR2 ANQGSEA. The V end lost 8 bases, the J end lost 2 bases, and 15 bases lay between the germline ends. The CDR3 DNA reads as TGCAGCTTTAACCAGGGTAGACAAGAGACCCAGTACTTC. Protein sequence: CSFNQGRQETQYF.

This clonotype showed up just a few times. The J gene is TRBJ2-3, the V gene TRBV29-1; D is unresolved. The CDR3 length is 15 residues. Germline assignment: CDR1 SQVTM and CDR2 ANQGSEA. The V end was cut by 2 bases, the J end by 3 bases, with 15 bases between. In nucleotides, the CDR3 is TGCAGCGTTGAAAAGATAGGAGATCCGACAGATACGCAGTATTTT. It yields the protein CSVEKIGDPTDTQYF.

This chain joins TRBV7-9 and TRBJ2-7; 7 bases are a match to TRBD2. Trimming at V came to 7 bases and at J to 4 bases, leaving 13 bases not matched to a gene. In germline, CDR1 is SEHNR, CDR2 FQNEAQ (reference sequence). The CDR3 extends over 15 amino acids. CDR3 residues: CASTGGRWWPYEQYF. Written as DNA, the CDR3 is TGTGCCAGCACCGGGGGGAGGTGGTGGCCTTACGAGCAGTACTTC. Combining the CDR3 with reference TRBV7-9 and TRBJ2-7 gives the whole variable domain DTGVSQNPRHKITKRGQNVTFRCDPISEHNRLYWYRQTLGQGPEFLTYFQNEAQLEKSRLLSDRFSAERPKGSFSTLEIQRTEQGDSAMYLCASTGGRWWPYEQYFGPGTRLTVT.

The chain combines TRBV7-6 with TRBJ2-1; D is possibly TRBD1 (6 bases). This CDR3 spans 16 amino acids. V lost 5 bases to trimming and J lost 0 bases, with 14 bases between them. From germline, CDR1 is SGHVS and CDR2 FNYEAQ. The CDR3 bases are TGTGCCAGCAGCGCATACCAGGGGAGCTCCTACAATGAGCAGTTCTTC. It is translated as CASSAYQGSSYNEQFF.

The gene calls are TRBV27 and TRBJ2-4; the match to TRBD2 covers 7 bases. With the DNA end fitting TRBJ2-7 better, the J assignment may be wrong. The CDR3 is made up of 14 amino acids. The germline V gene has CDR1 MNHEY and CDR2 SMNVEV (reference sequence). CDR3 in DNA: TGTGCCAGCAGACCGACTAGCCCGACCTACGAGCAGTACTTC. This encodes CASRPTSPTYEQYF.

The CDR3 reads CASSPHLPGLAGGLSGELFF. DNA for the CDR3: TGTGCCAGCAGCCCGCACCTCCCGGGACTAGCGGGGGGGCTTAGCGGGGAGCTGTTTTTT. This rearrangement joins TRBV7-2 to TRBJ2-2; 16 positions match TRBD2. This CDR3 is 20 amino acids long. CDR1 is SGHTA and CDR2 is FQGNSA in the germline V gene. The J segment lost 7 bases and the V segment lost 5 bases, leaving 16 bases of the junction unmatched.

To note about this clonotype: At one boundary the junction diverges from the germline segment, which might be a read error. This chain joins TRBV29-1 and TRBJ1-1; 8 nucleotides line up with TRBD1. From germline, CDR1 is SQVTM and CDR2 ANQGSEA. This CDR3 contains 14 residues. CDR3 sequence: CSVQEGTGNTEAFF. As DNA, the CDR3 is TGCAGCGTTCAAGAGGGGACAGGGAACACTGAAGCTTTCTTT. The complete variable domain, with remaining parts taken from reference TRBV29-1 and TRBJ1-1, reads SAVISQKPSRDICQRGTSLTIQCQVDSQVTMMFWYRQQPGQSLTLIATANQGSEATYESGFVIDKFPISRPNLTFSTLTVSNMSPEDSSIYLCSVQEGTGNTEAFFGQGTRLTVV.

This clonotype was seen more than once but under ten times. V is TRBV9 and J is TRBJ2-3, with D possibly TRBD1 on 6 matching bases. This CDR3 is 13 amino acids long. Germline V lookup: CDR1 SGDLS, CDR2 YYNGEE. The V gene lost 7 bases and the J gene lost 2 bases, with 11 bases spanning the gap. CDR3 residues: CASRDTLTDTQYF. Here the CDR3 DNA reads TGTGCCAGCCGGGACACGCTCACAGATACGCAGTATTTT. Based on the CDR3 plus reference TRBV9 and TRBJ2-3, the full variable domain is DSGVTQTPKHLITATGQRVTLRCSPRSGDLSVYWYQQSLDQGLQFLIQYYNGEERAKGNILERFSAQQFPDLHSELNLSSLELGDSALYFCASRDTLTDTQYFGPGTRLTVL.

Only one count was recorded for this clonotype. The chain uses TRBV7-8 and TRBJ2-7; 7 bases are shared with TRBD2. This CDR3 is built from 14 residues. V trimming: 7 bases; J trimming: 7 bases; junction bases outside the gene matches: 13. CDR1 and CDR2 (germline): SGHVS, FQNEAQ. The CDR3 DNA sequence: TGTGCCAGCATCCCGGGGGAGGGTCACGGAGAGCAGTACTTC. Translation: CASIPGEGHGEQYF.

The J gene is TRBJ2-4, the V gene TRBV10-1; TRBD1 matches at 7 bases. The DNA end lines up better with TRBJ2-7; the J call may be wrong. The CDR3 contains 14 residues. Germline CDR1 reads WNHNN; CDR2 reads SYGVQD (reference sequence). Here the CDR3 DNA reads TGCGCCAGCAGTCCCAACCCCGGACAGGTCGAGCAGTACTTC. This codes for CASSPNPGQVEQYF.

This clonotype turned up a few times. CDR3 sequence (DNA): TGCAGCGTTGGAGGAGCAGAGACCCAGTACTTC. Its translation is CSVGGAETQYF. V usage is TRBV29-1 and J usage is TRBJ2-5; no firm D call. CDR1 and CDR2 (germline): SQVTM, ANQGSEA. V lost 4 bases, J lost 4 bases, and 7 bases lay in between. The length of the CDR3 is 11 residues.

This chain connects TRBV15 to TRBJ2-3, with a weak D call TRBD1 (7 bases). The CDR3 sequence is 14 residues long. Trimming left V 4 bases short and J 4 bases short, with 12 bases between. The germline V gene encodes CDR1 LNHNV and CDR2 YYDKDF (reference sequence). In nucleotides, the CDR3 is TGTGCCACCAGCAACAGGGGAGGCGCAGATACGCAGTATTTT. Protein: CATSNRGGADTQYF.

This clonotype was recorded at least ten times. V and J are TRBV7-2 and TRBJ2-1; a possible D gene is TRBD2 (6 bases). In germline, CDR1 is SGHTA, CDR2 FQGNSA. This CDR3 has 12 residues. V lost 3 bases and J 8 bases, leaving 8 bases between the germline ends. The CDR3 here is CASSFTGDEQFF. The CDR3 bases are TGTGCCAGCAGCTTTACGGGGGATGAGCAGTTCTTC.

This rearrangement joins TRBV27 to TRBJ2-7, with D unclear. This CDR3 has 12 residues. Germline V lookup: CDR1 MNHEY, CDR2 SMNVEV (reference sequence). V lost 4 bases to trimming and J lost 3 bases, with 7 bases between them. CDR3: CASSSSFYEQYF. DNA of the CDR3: TGTGCCAGCAGTTCTTCTTTCTACGAGCAGTACTTC.

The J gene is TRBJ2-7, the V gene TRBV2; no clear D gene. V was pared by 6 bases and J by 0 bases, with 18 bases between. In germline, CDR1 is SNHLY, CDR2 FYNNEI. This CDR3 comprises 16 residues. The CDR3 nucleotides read TGTGCCAGCAGCGCTTACAGAATAGGCACCTCCTACGAGCAGTACTTC. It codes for CASSAYRIGTSYEQYF. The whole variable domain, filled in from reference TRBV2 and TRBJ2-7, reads EPEVTQTPSHQVTQMGQEVILRCVPISNHLYFYWYRQILGQKVEFLVSFYNNEISEKSEIFDDQFSVERPDGSNFTLKIRSTKLEDSAMYFCASSAYRIGTSYEQYFGPGTRLTVT.

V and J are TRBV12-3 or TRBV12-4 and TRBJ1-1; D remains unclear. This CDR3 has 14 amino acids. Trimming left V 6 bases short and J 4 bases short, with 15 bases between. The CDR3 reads CASSFSEVATEAFF. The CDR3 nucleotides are TGTGCCAGCAGCTTTTCTGAAGTGGCCACTGAAGCTTTCTTT.

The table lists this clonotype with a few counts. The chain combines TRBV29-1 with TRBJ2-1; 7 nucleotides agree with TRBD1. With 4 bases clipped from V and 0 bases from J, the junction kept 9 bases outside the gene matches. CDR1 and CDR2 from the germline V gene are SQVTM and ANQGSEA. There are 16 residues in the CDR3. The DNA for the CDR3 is TGCAGCGTTGGGGGACAGAATTCCCTCTCCTACAATGAGCAGTTCTTC. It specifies CSVGGQNSLSYNEQFF.

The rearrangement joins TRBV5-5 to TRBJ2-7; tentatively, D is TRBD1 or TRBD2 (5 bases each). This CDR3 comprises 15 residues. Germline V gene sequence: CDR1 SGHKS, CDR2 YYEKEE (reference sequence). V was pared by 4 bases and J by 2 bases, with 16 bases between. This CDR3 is CASSLSGDPTYEQYF. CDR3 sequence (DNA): TGTGCCAGCAGCCTTTCCGGGGACCCCACCTACGAGCAGTACTTC.

CDR3 amino acids: CSARRDLLNEQFF. Written as DNA, the CDR3 is TGCAGTGCTAGGAGGGACTTATTAAATGAGCAGTTCTTC. V and J are TRBV20-1 and TRBJ2-1; maybe TRBD2 (6 bases). The V gene lost 3 bases and the J gene lost 7 bases, with 13 bases spanning the gap. This CDR3 has 13 amino acids. The germline CDR1 and CDR2 sequences are DFQATT and SNEGSKA (reference sequence).

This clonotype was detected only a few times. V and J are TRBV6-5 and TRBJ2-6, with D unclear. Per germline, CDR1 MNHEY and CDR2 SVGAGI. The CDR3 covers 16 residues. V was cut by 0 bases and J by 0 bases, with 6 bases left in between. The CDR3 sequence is CASSYSSRSGANVLTF. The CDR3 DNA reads TGTGCCAGCAGTTACTCGAGCCGCTCTGGGGCCAACGTCCTGACTTTC.

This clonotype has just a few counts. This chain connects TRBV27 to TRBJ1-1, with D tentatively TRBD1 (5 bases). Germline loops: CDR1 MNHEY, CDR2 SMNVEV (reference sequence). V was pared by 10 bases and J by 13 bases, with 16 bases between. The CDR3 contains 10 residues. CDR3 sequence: CATGDRSLFF. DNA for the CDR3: TGTGCCACCGGGGACCGATCGCTTTTCTTT.

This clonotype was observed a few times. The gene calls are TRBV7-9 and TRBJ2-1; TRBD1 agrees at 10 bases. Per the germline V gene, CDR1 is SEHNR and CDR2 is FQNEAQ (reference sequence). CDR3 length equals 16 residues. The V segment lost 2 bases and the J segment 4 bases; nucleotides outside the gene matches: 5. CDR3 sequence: CASSLWPGQGYNEQFF. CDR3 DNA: TGTGCCAGCAGCTTATGGCCGGGACAGGGGTACAATGAGCAGTTCTTC.

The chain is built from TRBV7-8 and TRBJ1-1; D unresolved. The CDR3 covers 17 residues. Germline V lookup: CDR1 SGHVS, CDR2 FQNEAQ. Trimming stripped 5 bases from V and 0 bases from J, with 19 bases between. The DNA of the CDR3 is TGTGCCAGCAGCCCGCGGCGGCTGGCCCTTATGAACACTGAAGCTTTCTTT. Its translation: CASSPRRLALMNTEAFF.

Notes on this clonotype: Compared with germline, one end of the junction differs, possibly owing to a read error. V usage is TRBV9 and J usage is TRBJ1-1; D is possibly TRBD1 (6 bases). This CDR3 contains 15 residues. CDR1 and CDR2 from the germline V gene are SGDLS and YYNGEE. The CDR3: CASSVDSSGDTVAFF. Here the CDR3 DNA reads TGTGCCAGCAGCGTAGATTCATCCGGGGACACTGTAGCTTTCTTT.

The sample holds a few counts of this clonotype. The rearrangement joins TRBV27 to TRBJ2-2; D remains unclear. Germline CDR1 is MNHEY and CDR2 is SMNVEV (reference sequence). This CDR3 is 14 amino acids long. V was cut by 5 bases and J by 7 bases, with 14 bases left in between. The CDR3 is CASSVDSYGGELFF. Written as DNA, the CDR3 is TGTGCCAGCAGTGTGGATAGCTATGGCGGGGAGCTGTTTTTT.

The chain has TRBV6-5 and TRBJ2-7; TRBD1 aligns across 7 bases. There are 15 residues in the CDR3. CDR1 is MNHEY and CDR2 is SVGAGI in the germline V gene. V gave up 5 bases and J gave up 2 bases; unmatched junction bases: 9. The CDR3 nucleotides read TGTGCCAGCAGTAGATCCGTGCAGGGGGCCTACGAGCAGTACTTC. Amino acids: CASSRSVQGAYEQYF.

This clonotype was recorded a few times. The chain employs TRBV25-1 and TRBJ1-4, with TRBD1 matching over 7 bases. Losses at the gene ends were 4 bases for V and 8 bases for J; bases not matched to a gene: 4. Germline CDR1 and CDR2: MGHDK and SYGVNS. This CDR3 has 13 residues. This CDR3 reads CASSATGAEKLFF. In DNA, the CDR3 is TGTGCCAGCAGTGCTACAGGGGCGGAAAAACTGTTTTTT.

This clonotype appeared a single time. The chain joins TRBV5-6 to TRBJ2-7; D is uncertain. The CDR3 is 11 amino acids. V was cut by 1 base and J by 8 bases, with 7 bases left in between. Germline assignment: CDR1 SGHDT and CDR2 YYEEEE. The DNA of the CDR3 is TGTGCCAGCAGCTTGTTTGGAAAGCAGTACTTC. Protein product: CASSLFGKQYF.